This TCR beta chain stems from a study of vaccination effects on CD4 cells after COVID-19 (dated by TCRdb to 2021 to 2024). A note on the overall study: Each participant got two doses of an mRNA SARS-CoV-2 vaccine, either BNT162b2 or mRNA-1273. In a couple of convalescent patients, pre-vaccine samples were collected 16 days and one week ahead of the first dose, 142 and 148 days after COVID-19 diagnosis. SARS-CoV-2 spike-specific CD4+ TCR repertoires were compared before and after mRNA vaccination in COVID-19 convalescent patients and in infection-naive vaccine recipients. The Oncomine TCR Beta short-read assay on an Illumina iSeq 100 was used to sequence cultures from other donors in the study. Altogether, 10 COVID-19 convalescent patients and several SARS-CoV-2-naive healthy vaccine recipients made up the full study. Paper-wide results and their limitations: Only a small number of convalescent patients were included, and no early post-infection timepoints were available, which limited the study. Among convalescent patients, the spike-reactive repertoire after vaccination was made up mainly of new vaccine-induced clones that were largely distinct from the clones induced by infection. At late post-vaccination timepoints, both infection-induced and vaccine-induced clones showed marked clonal contraction, consistent with waning T cell responses.

In the ViraFEST assay, PBMC were stimulated with viral peptide pools, and TCR sequencing was then used to find antigen-specific CD4+ T cell clonotypes based on their expansion. After approximately eleven days of culture, CD4+ T cells were isolated with the EasySep CD4+ T cell isolation kit. PCR-confirmed SARS-CoV-2 infection had occurred in convalescent patients between March and December 2020, before the Alpha, Beta and Delta variants emerged in the United States. Some 2.2 million PBMC per well were cultured in IMDM with around 5% human AB serum, 7.5 to 10 IU/ml IL-2 and gentamicin, plus 10 ug/ml peptides. Half of the culture medium was replaced with fresh IL-2-containing medium on days 3 and 7. Unless noted otherwise, every peptide stimulation condition was cultured in triplicate wells. Using Ficoll-Paque Plus gradient centrifugation, PBMC were separated from whole blood and then either used fresh or cryopreserved at -140C. The overlapping peptide pools covered the spike proteins of SARS-CoV-2 as well as those of the common cold coronaviruses HCoV-NL63, HCoV-OC43 and HCoV-229E. The QIAamp micro DNA kit was used to extract genomic DNA from the cultured CD4+ T cells.

The receptor library was made with the immunoSEQ multiplex PCR assay. DNA from the CD4+ T cells that had been cultured and isolated underwent TCR beta CDR3 sequencing. The study's own analysis went as follows. Non-productive TCR sequences were removed, reads were trimmed to the CDR3 region, and CDR3s of at least 7 amino acids were retained. Antigen-specific clonotypes were identified with the MANAFEST web app by comparing expansion in peptide wells against reference cultures. To be called positive, a clone needed expansion at FDR<0.05 compared with the reference and with all other wells, an odds ratio greater than 5, and a frequency greater than 0.1% in two replicate wells. Cross-reactive clonotypes were defined as significantly expanded in SARS-CoV-2 spike wells and in at least one common cold coronavirus spike condition. Using the stringdist R package, CDR3 similarity was measured by Levenshtein distance, and unrooted trees were constructed with ape in R 3.6.1. This immuneACCESS table, as held by TCRdb, lists in-frame sequences with V and J called but not all clones. Of the missing ones, under half trace to an unresolved V gene in checked studies; the others have no known cause. V and J calls and clone size come straight from that table; D and trimming were deduced from the DNA. The sample has tens of thousands of clones on record, around 70% of them singletons. The top ten hold about 17% of the sample.

Between the V and J ends, shortened by 4 bases and 0 bases respectively, the junction contains 19 bases. From cysteine to phenylalanine, the CDR3 is 17 amino acids long. Solely the CDR3 DNA is kept, with 51 bases framed from the first base. From the germline V gene, CDR1 is MNHNS and CDR2 is SASEGT. To note about this clone: The specificity of this receptor is unknown. No much larger clone exists at a distance of one base, and base qualities are not known.

The receptor was isolated from a human donor who had a prior SARS-CoV-2 infection. Recombination linked TRBV6-1 to TRBJ2-7; a weak D assignment points to TRBD1 (6 bases agree). Source: CD4+ T cells from PBMCs cultured with HCoV-NL63 spike peptides, taken before COVID-19 vaccination. Sample cell subset or site, as interpreted from the label and publication: HCoV-NL63 spike overlapping peptide pool stimulation. The CDR3 protein: CASSAWTGQKSSYEQYF. The DNA sequence follows: TGTGCCAGCAGTGCCTGGACCGGACAGAAAAGCTCCTACGAGCAGTACTTC.